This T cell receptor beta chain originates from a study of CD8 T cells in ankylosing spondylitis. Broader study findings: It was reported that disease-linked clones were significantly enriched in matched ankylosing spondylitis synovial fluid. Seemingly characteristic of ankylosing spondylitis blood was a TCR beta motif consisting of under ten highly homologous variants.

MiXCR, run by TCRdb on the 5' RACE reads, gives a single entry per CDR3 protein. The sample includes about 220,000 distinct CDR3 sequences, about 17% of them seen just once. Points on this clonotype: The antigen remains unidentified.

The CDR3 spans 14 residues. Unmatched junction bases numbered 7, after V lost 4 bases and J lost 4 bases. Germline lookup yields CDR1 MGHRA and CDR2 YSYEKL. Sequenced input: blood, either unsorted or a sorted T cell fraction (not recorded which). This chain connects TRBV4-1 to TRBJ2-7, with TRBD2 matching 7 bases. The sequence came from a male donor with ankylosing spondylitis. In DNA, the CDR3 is TGCGCCAGCAGCCCACTGGGACTAAATTACGAGCAGTACTTC. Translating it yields CASSPLGLNYEQYF.